The sequence of this T cell receptor (beta chain) was determined in a study of T cells expressing NK-cell markers. Study background: It was from sorted CD3+CD56+NKG2C+, CD3+CD56+NKG2C- and CD3+CD56-NKG2C+ T cells that TCR beta repertoires came. Overall study results and limits: Topping the CD3+CD56-NKG2C+ fraction as well were these clonotypes, in a few donors.

The authors generated TCR beta cDNA through 5'RACE template switching with UMIs. TCRdb re-analyzed the 5' RACE reads; it lists each CDR3 protein once, without DNA. The listing contains roughly 380,000 distinct CDR3 sequences. The CDR3 contains 11 residues. Measured by frequency, this clonotype is medium-sized. Its specificity is not known. Sequencing used blood T cells: a sorted CD56 or NKG2C T cell subset, CD4+ or CD8+ T cells, or bulk PBMC T cells (not recorded which). The chain recombines TRBV12-3 or TRBV12-4 with TRBJ2-4. This TCR was sampled from a man between 18 and 69 years old in good health. The CDR3 protein is CASRRFSIQYF.